This T cell receptor beta chain emerged from a study of cytotoxic CD8 clonotypes in ibrutinib-treated CLL. Study summary: Patients: roughly 11 relapsed/refractory, some 15 treatment-naive, 17 IGHV unmutated. Response samples were drawn at a median of about eleven months of treatment, range 6 to 36. Study findings and constraints: Lymph node repertoires were not studied, and sampling times were unmatched.

Regarding this clone: What it recognizes is unknown. At the DNA level, this CDR3 is encoded by other sequences in the same sample as well.

Germline V lookup: CDR1 SGHTA, CDR2 FQGNSA. This CDR3 contains 16 residues. V was clipped by 0 bases and J by 4 bases, with 12 bases between them. Target depth was 1 in 200,000 to 1 in 1 million T cells, about 10x per clonotype. Sequencing used immunoSEQ multiplex PCR; TCRdb keeps in-frame clones, though not all of them. The data hold fewer than 35,000 clones, with around 85% observed a single time. This chain connects TRBV7-2 to TRBJ2-2, with a tentative D call TRBD2 (6 bases). The sequence was obtained from a human donor with chronic lymphocytic leukemia. Sequencing was performed on PBMCs, taken after 24 months of ibrutinib treatment. The CDR3 sequence: CASSLAGGWSTGELFF. The DNA for the CDR3 is TGTGCCAGCAGCTTAGCGGGGGGTTGGAGCACCGGGGAGCTGTTTTTT.